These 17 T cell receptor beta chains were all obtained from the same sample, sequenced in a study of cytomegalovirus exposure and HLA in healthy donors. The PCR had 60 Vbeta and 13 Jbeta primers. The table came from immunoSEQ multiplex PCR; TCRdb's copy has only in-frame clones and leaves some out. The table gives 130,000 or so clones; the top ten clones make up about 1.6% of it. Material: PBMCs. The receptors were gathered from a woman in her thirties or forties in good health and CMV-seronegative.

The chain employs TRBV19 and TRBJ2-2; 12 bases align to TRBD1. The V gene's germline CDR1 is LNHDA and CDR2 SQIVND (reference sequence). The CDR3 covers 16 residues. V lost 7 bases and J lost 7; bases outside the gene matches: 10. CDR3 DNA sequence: TGTGCCAGTAACGACCCTAGGGACAGGGGGCTCGGGGAGCTGTTTTTT. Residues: CASNDPRDRGLGELFF. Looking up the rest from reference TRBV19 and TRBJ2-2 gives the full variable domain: DGGITQSPKYLFRKEGQNVTLSCEQNLNHDAMYWYRQDPGQGLRLIYYSQIVNDFQKGDIAEGYSVSREKKESFPLTVTSAQKNPTAFYLCASNDPRDRGLGELFFGEGSRLTVL.

Here the CDR3 reads CASSLNRGSYGYTF. CDR3 in DNA: TGTGCCAGCAGCTTAAACAGGGGGAGCTATGGCTACACCTTC. J is TRBJ1-2 and V is TRBV7-3; 8 positions match TRBD1. V dropped 1 base and J dropped 4; count of bases not matched to a gene: 2. This CDR3 region has 14 residues. CDR1 and CDR2 (germline): SGHTA, FQGTGA.

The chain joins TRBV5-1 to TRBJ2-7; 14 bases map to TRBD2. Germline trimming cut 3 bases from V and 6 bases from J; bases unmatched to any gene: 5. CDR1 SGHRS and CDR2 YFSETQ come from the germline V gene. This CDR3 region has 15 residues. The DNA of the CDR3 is TGCGCCAGCAGCTACGGGACTAGCGGGGGCGCCGAGCAGTACTTC. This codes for CASSYGTSGGAEQYF.

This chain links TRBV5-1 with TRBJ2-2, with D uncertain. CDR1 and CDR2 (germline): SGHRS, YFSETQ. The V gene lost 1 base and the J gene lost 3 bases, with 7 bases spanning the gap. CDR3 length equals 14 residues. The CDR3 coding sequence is TGCGCCAGCAGCTTGAACGGTGACACCGGGGAGCTGTTTTTT. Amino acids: CASSLNGDTGELFF.

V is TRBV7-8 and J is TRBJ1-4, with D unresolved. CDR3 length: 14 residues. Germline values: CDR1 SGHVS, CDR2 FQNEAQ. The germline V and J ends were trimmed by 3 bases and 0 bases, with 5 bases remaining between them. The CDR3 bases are TGTGCCAGCAGCTTGGCTGCAACTAATGAAAAACTGTTTTTT. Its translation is CASSLAATNEKLFF. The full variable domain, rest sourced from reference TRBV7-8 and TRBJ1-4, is GAGVSQSPRYKVAKRGQDVALRCDPISGHVSLFWYQQALGQGPEFLTYFQNEAQLDKSGLPSDRFFAERPEGSVSTLKIQRTQQEDSAVYLCASSLAATNEKLFFGSGTQLSVL.

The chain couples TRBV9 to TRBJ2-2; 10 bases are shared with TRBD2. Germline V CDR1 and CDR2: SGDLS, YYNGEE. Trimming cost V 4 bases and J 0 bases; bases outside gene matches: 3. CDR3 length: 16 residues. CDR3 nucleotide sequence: TGTGCCAGCAGCCCTAGCGGGGGCGCGAACACCGGGGAGCTGTTTTTT. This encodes CASSPSGGANTGELFF. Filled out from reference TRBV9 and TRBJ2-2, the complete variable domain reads DSGVTQTPKHLITATGQRVTLRCSPRSGDLSVYWYQQSLDQGLQFLIQYYNGEERAKGNILERFSAQQFPDLHSELNLSSLELGDSALYFCASSPSGGANTGELFFGEGSRLTVL.

As DNA, the CDR3 is TGTGCCAGCAGCCAACCAGCAGGGGCGGAAGGCTCTGGAAACACCATATATTTT. Translation: CASSQPAGAEGSGNTIYF. The J gene is TRBJ1-3, the V gene TRBV4-2, with D perhaps TRBD1 (6 bases). CDR1 LGHNA and CDR2 YNFKEQ come from the germline V gene. The CDR3 has 18 amino acids. Between the trimmed V and J ends, which lost 2 bases and 0 bases, there was a span of 17 bases.

CDR3 DNA sequence: TGTGCCAGCTCACCGGACAGCCACCCTCGACAGCCCCAGCATTTT. Translated, it gives CASSPDSHPRQPQHF. J is TRBJ1-5 and V is TRBV18; D might be TRBD1 (6 bases). Germline CDR1 reads KGHSH; CDR2 reads LQKENI. The CDR3 totals 15 residues. Trimming stripped 3 bases from V and 7 bases from J, with 16 bases between.

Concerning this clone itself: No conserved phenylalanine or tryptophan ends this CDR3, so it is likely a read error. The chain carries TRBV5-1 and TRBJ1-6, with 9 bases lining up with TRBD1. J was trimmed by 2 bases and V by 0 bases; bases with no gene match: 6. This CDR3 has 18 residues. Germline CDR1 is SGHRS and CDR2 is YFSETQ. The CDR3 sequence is CASSLGHTGGAYNSPLHS. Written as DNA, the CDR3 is TGCGCCAGCAGCTTGGGCCATACAGGGGGCGCCTATAATTCACCCCTCCACTCT.

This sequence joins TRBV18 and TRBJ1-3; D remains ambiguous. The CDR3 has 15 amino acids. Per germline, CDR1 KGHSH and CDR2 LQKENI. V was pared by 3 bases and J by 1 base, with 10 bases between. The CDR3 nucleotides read TGTGCCAGCTCACCTAGAACAGTTTCTGGAAACACCATATATTTT. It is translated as CASSPRTVSGNTIYF.

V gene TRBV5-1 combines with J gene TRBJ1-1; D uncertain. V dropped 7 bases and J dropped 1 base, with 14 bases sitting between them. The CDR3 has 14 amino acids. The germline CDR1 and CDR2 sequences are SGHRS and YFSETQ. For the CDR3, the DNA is TGCGCCAGCTTACTCGACGCGGCGAACACTGAAGCTTTCTTT. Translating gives CASLLDAANTEAFF.

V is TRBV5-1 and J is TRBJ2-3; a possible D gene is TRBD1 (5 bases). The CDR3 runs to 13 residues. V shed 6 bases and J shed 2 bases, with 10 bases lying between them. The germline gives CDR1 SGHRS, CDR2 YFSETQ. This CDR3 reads CASKKGNTDTQYF. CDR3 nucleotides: TGCGCCAGCAAAAAGGGGAACACAGATACGCAGTATTTT. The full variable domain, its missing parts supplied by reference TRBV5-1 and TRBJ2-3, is KAGVTQTPRYLIKTRGQQVTLSCSPISGHRSVSWYQQTPGQGLQFLFEYFSETQRNKGNFPGRFSGRQFSNSRSEMNVSTLELGDSALYLCASKKGNTDTQYFGPGTRLTVL.

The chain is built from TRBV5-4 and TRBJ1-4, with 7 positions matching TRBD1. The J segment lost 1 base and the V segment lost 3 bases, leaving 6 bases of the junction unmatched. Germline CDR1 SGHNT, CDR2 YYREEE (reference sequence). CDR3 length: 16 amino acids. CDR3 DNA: TGTGCCAGCAGCTCAACAGGGGAAGGAACTAATGAAAAACTGTTTTTT. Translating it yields CASSSTGEGTNEKLFF.

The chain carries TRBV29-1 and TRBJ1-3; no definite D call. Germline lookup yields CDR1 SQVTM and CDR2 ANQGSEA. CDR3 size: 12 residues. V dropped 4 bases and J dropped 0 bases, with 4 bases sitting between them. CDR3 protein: CSVVGSGNTIYF. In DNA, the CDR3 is TGCAGCGTTGTCGGCTCTGGAAACACCATATATTTT. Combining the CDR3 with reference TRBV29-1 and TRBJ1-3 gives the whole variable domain SAVISQKPSRDICQRGTSLTIQCQVDSQVTMMFWYRQQPGQSLTLIATANQGSEATYESGFVIDKFPISRPNLTFSTLTVSNMSPEDSSIYLCSVVGSGNTIYFGEGSWLTVV.

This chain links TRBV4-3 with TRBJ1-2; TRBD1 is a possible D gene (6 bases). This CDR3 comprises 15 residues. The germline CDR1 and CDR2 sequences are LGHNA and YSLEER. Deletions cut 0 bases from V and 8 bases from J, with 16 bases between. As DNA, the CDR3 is TGCGCCAGCAGCCAAGATACGGGGGGCCTCGGGGGCTACACCTTC. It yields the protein CASSQDTGGLGGYTF.

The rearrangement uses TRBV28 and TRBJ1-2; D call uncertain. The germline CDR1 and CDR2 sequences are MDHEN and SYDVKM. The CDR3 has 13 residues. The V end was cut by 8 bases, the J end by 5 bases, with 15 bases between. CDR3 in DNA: TGTGCCAGCGGCTTCCCCCCGGGGTATGGCTACACCTTC. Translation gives CASGFPPGYGYTF.

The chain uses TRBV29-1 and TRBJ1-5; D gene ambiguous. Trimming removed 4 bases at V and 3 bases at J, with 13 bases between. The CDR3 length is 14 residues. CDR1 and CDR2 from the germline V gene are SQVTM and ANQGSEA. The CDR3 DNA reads TGCAGCGTTGGAGGTCTGGAGAACAATCAGCCCCAGCATTTT. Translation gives CSVGGLENNQPQHF. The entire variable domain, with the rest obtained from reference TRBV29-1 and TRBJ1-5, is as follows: SAVISQKPSRDICQRGTSLTIQCQVDSQVTMMFWYRQQPGQSLTLIATANQGSEATYESGFVIDKFPISRPNLTFSTLTVSNMSPEDSSIYLCSVGGLENNQPQHFGDGTRLSIL.